This T cell receptor (beta chain) was sequenced for a study of blood T cells in healthy people across ages (dated by TCRdb to 2015 to 2017). In terms of the full investigation: In model experiments, template switching captured about one uniquely barcoded TCR beta cDNA molecule for every two T cells. The study analyzed two additional independent replicas of 1 million unique cDNA reads from the same blood draw for two donors, one aged 18 to 30 and one aged 80 or older. To avoid experimental bias, donors of different ages were randomly spread across the sequencing lanes. To track age-related changes in TCR beta repertoire diversity, the study relied on deep sequencing normalized with unique cDNA molecular identifiers. The donors were divided into four age groups: young (average around 16 years), middle-aged (under 40), aged (approximately 62) and long-lived (82). Results and caveats for the whole study, not just this receptor: Donor CMV infection status was unknown, potentially confounding age-related changes in expanded clonotypes. Observed TCR beta diversity correlated strongly with the percentage of naive T cells measured by flow cytometry. Compared with the aged group, the long-lived group had more naive CD4+ T cells, fewer expanded clones and increased TCR diversity, a pattern suggesting age selection. As age increased, observed TCR beta diversity per million T cells dropped in a roughly linear way, and a significant reduction was already evident by age around 41. Estimates of total diversity based on one million sequenced T cells were regarded as lower bounds and as underestimates. Conclusive comparison of naive and antigen-experienced compartments was prevented by the profiling of bulk unsorted PBMCs.

In regard to this clonotype: The antigen this receptor binds is unknown. Per-base qualities were not stored, and no clone one base away is much larger.

Library construction relied on 5' RACE. The run used an Illumina HiSeq 2500. A second PCR of about 7 to 12 cycles was performed with a sample-barcoded 5' primer and a J-beta primer mix. Each TCR beta cDNA molecule received a unique molecular identifier from a template-switch 5' adaptor carrying 12 random nucleotides. At least 3 million CDR3-containing paired-end reads were obtained from each sample. First-strand cDNA was synthesized from all RNA with the Mint cDNA synthesis kit, primed by a TRBC-specific oligonucleotide. All cDNA was treated with uracil-DNA glycosylase and then went through a first 18-cycle PCR with the universal primers M1SS and BC2_uni_R. In the authors' own workflow: For normalization, 1 million high-quality reads were randomly selected from each sample, with every read carrying a distinct molecular identifier. Reads sharing molecular identifiers were discarded rather than binned into consensus sequences. CDR3 identification, clonotype clustering and error correction used MiTCR with a Q25 quality threshold and the strictest error-elimination algorithm. A nonparametric unseen species model with Euler transformation was used to estimate a lower bound on total TCR beta diversity. TCRdb reran the public reads through fastp at Q25 and MiXCR, keeping productive beta chains. Merged by CDR3 protein, the rows form single entries marked with the most common genes and DNA. V and J calls and clone size were set by TCRdb, not the authors. This sample is represented by about 1.7 million distinct CDR3 sequences; roughly 28% of them were singletons. The ten largest account for roughly 8% of the sample.

CDR1 and CDR2 were assigned from the germline V gene as MDHEN and SYDVKM. V and J are trimmed by 5 bases and 0 bases, and the gene matches miss 8 bases of the junction. Measured from the cysteine to the phenylalanine, the CDR3 is 17 residues long. The sequence is cut down to CDR3 DNA, 51 bases in frame from base 1. The 35 to 40 donors, aged about 6 to 100 years, were systemically healthy Caucasian individuals from Russia. Roughly 10 milliliters of peripheral blood were drawn from each donor into EDTA-treated Vacutainer tubes. Ficoll-Paque density-gradient centrifugation was used to isolate PBMCs, with at least 7 million per sample. Total RNA, at least 5.5 micrograms per sample, was extracted from PBMCs with Trizol reagent. The percentages of naive CD45RAhigh/CD27high T cells were determined by flow cytometry on a PBMC aliquot from every donor.

This TCR was recovered from a woman aged 25 to 39 in good health. The V and J genes are TRBV28 and TRBJ2-7, and TRBD2 aligns with 12 junction nucleotides. Sequencing was carried out using blood. In nucleotide form, the sequence is TGTGCCAGCAGTCGGACTAGCGGGGTCCTGAGCTCCTACGAGCAGTACTTC. Its coded protein is CASSRTSGVLSSYEQYF.